The 32 T cell receptor beta chains given below trace back to one sample, sequenced in a study of long-term antiretroviral therapy in people with HIV. Version v3.0 of the immunoSEQ assay was performed at survey level. The repertoire was sequenced with immunoSEQ multiplex PCR; TCRdb's copy has only in-frame clones and lacks some. The data hold 25,000 to 30,000 clones, with approximately 86% observed a single time. The source material was unsorted PBMCs, sampled 0.8 years after starting antiretroviral therapy. Source of these receptors: a young woman with HIV.

This clone was found once. This rearrangement joins TRBV27 to TRBJ2-6, with D hard to call. The CDR3 totals 18 residues. CDR1 and CDR2 (germline): MNHEY, SMNVEV (reference sequence). The V end was cut by 7 bases, the J end by 0 bases, with 19 bases between. CDR3 residues: CASNPSGQPSSGANVLTF. CDR3 DNA sequence: TGTGCCAGCAACCCGTCGGGCCAACCTAGCTCTGGGGCCAACGTCCTGACTTTC.

The chain links TRBV29-1 to TRBJ1-2; D gene unclear. CDR1 and CDR2 (germline): SQVTM, ANQGSEA. This CDR3 has 16 residues. V shed 2 bases and J shed 1 base, with 17 bases lying between them. The CDR3 region is CSVEIVESSDNYGYTF. As DNA, the CDR3 is TGCAGCGTTGAAATCGTAGAATCGAGTGATAACTATGGCTACACCTTC.

The chain links TRBV4-1 to TRBJ2-2; 9 bases are shared with TRBD2. Germline V CDR1 and CDR2: MGHRA, YSYEKL. V dropped 2 bases and J dropped 5; count of bases not matched to a gene: 3. The CDR3 has 15 amino acids. The CDR3 DNA reads TGCGCCAGCAGCCAAAGGACTAGCGTTACCGGGGAGCTGTTTTTT. Amino acids: CASSQRTSVTGELFF.

This chain links TRBV6-5 with TRBJ2-1, with no clear D. The CDR3 totals 13 residues. Germline CDR1 reads MNHEY; CDR2 reads SVGAGI. The V end was cut by 0 bases, the J end by 13 bases, with 13 bases between. Here the CDR3 DNA reads TGTGCCAGCAGTTACTCGAATACTCACTATCAGTTCTTC. Translation: CASSYSNTHYQFF.

The J gene is TRBJ1-2, the V gene TRBV5-5; unclear D gene. Deletions cut 3 bases from V and 2 bases from J, with 11 bases between. The CDR3 is 14 amino acids. Germline V gene data show CDR1 as SGHKS and CDR2 as YYEKEE (reference sequence). The CDR3 DNA reads TGTGCCAGCAGCTCGGGAGTTCACAACTATGGCTACACCTTC. This encodes CASSSGVHNYGYTF.

The chain has TRBV13 and TRBJ1-2; D remains ambiguous. Germline V gene sequence: CDR1 PRHDT, CDR2 FYEKMQ (reference sequence). Deletions cut 5 bases from V and 6 bases from J, with 13 bases between. The CDR3 contains 13 residues. The CDR3 nucleotides are TGTGCCAGCAGCCCGTACGGTGGGAATGGCTACACCTTC. Protein sequence: CASSPYGGNGYTF.

The V call is TRBV14, the J call TRBJ2-7; 8 bases are a match to TRBD1. Trimming at V came to 4 bases and at J to 2 bases, leaving 4 bases not matched to a gene. The germline CDR1 and CDR2 sequences are SGHDN and FVKESK. The CDR3 loop spans 14 amino acids. This CDR3 reads CASSLAGGTYEQYV. As DNA, the CDR3 is TGTGCCAGCAGCCTTGCAGGGGGCACCTACGAGCAGTACGTC.

This clone has a handful of counts. V is TRBV7-3 and J is TRBJ1-1, with D uncertain. Germline V lookup: CDR1 SGHTA, CDR2 FQGTGA. This CDR3 has 13 residues. Between the trimmed V and J ends, which lost 5 bases and 0 bases, there was a span of 7 bases. Here the CDR3 DNA reads TGTGCCAGCAGCGCACATATGAACACTGAAGCTTTCTTT. Translating it yields CASSAHMNTEAFF.

The rearrangement joins TRBV18 to TRBJ1-1; no clear D. Trimming pared 6 bases from V and 11 bases from J, leaving 22 bases between. This CDR3 has 14 residues. The V gene's germline CDR1 is KGHSH and CDR2 LQKENI. CDR3 sequence: CASSPWEHFLPAFF. CDR3 nucleotide sequence: TGTGCCAGCTCCCCCTGGGAGCATTTCTTACCGGCTTTCTTT.

In regard to this clone: This sample includes further DNA sequences coding for the same CDR3. V usage is TRBV29-1 and J usage is TRBJ2-6; a possible D gene is TRBD1 (6 bases). The CDR3 has 15 amino acids. The germline gives CDR1 SQVTM, CDR2 ANQGSEA. V was cut by 7 bases and J by 0 bases, with 13 bases left in between. The DNA of the CDR3 is TGCAGCGCCTTTGCAGGGGACTCTGGGGCCAACGTCCTGACTTTC. Protein sequence: CSAFAGDSGANVLTF.

The chain links TRBV28 to TRBJ1-2; D not resolved. V was clipped by 4 bases and J by 8 bases, with 11 bases between them. The CDR3 covers 12 residues. The germline V gene has CDR1 MDHEN and CDR2 SYDVKM. The CDR3 coding sequence is TGTGCCAGCAGTTCCGAGACGAGAGGCTACACCTTC. Translating it yields CASSSETRGYTF.

The V and J genes are TRBV29-1 and TRBJ1-3; D is uncertain. Per the germline V gene, CDR1 is SQVTM and CDR2 is ANQGSEA. The CDR3 runs 16 residues. V was pared by 0 bases and J by 4 bases, with 16 bases between. CDR3 sequence reads: CSVEESHAVAGNTIYF. As DNA, the CDR3 is TGCAGCGTTGAAGAATCCCATGCGGTTGCCGGAAACACCATATATTTT.

This clone has more than one count but fewer than ten. The chain joins TRBV6-6 to TRBJ2-7; a possible D gene is TRBD1 (6 bases). CDR3 length equals 15 residues. Germline V gives CDR1 MNHNY, CDR2 SVGAGI (reference sequence). The V end lost 6 bases, the J end lost 2 bases, and 17 bases lay between the germline ends. CDR3 in amino acids: CASSPIQTGTYEQYV. The DNA of the CDR3 is TGTGCCAGCAGCCCAATCCAGACAGGAACCTACGAGCAGTACGTC.

This chain joins TRBV5-4 and TRBJ2-5, with D possibly TRBD2 on 7 matching bases. The CDR3 runs 14 residues. Trimming took off 4 bases at V and 4 bases at J, with 14 bases between the two ends. CDR1 is SGHNT, CDR2 YYREEE, per germline (reference sequence). CDR3 residues: CASSVEGGSETQYF. For the CDR3, the DNA is TGTGCCAGCAGCGTCGAGGGGGGGTCAGAGACCCAGTACTTC.

This chain uses TRBV10-3 with TRBJ1-6; D might be TRBD1 (6 bases). The length of the CDR3 is 15 residues. V lost 10 bases to trimming and J lost 7 bases, with 20 bases between them. Germline V gene lookup returns CDR1 ENHRY and CDR2 SYGVKD. The CDR3, as DNA: TGTGCCACCCACGGGGGGGGGCAACAGAATTCACCCCTCCACTTT. Amino acids: CATHGGGQQNSPLHF.

The CDR3 reads CASSPRIEDGYTF. The CDR3 nucleotides are TGTGCCAGCTCACCGCGAATCGAAGATGGCTACACCTTC. The chain carries TRBV18 and TRBJ1-2, with D unclear. CDR3 length: 13 residues. CDR1 KGHSH and CDR2 LQKENI come from the germline V gene. The V gene lost 3 bases and the J gene lost 6 bases, with 11 bases spanning the gap.

J is TRBJ1-1 and V is TRBV25-1, with D unresolved. The CDR3 length is 15 residues. From germline, CDR1 is MGHDK and CDR2 SYGVNS. V lost 2 bases, J lost 4 bases, and 14 bases lay in between. CDR3 coding DNA: TGTGCCAGCAGTGAAGCTGAATATGGGAGCACTGAAGCTTTCTTT. This encodes CASSEAEYGSTEAFF.

The chain carries TRBV5-8 and TRBJ1-2; D remains ambiguous. Trimming cost V 0 bases and J 6 bases, with 12 bases left between them. Per the germline V gene, CDR1 is SGHTS and CDR2 is YDEGEE. The CDR3 sequence is 14 residues long. In DNA, the CDR3 is TGTGCCAGCAGCTTGGGAGGGCGGGCACATGGCTACACCTTC. The encoded protein is CASSLGGRAHGYTF. Looking up the rest from reference TRBV5-8 and TRBJ1-2 gives the full variable domain: EAGVTQSPTHLIKTRGQQATLRCSPISGHTSVYWYQQALGLGLQFLLWYDEGEERNRGNFPPRFSGRQFPNYSSELNVNALELEDSALYLCASSLGGRAHGYTFGSGTRLTVV.

This clone has a single count. V and J are TRBV10-3 and TRBJ1-2, with 7 bases identical to TRBD1. Germline V lookup: CDR1 ENHRY, CDR2 SYGVKD. Unmatched junction bases numbered 14, after V lost 5 bases and J lost 5 bases. This CDR3 region has 16 residues. The CDR3 loop reads CAISHTLGAGGYGYTF. The CDR3 DNA reads as TGTGCCATCAGTCACACCCTGGGGGCAGGGGGATATGGCTACACCTTC.

V usage is TRBV7-2 and J usage is TRBJ2-2; the D is unclear. Trimming pared 3 bases from V and 6 bases from J, leaving 5 bases between. Per the germline V gene, CDR1 is SGHTA and CDR2 is FQGNSA. The CDR3 runs 12 residues. The CDR3 reads CASSFTPGELFF. The CDR3 nucleotides read TGTGCCAGCAGCTTTACTCCCGGGGAGCTGTTTTTT.

This chain links TRBV29-1 with TRBJ2-1; perhaps TRBD2 as D (6 bases). V lost 0 bases to trimming and J lost 5 bases, with 14 bases between them. The CDR3 has 15 amino acids. Germline loops: CDR1 SQVTM, CDR2 ANQGSEA. The DNA for the CDR3 is TGCAGCGTTGAAGATGATTGGTCGGGGGACAATGAGCAGTTCTTC. It yields the protein CSVEDDWSGDNEQFF.

The chain carries TRBV27 and TRBJ1-5; D remains unclear. The CDR3 consists of 14 residues. Germline V gene lookup returns CDR1 MNHEY and CDR2 SMNVEV (reference sequence). V dropped 2 bases and J dropped 3 bases, with 8 bases sitting between them. The CDR3 DNA reads TGTGCCAGCAGTTTAAGACCGCCCAATCAGCCCCAGCATTTT. It is translated as CASSLRPPNQPQHF.

The rearrangement uses TRBV9 and TRBJ2-7; D uncertain. CDR1 is SGDLS, CDR2 YYNGEE, per germline. The CDR3 totals 13 residues. The ends were cut back, 3 bases at V and 4 bases at J, with 11 bases in the middle. The CDR3 loop reads CASSAAFGYEQYF. DNA of the CDR3: TGTGCCAGCAGCGCCGCTTTCGGATACGAGCAGTACTTC.

The CDR3 spells CASSQTTGTNQPQHF. In DNA form, the CDR3 reads TGCGCCAGCAGCCAAACAACAGGGACAAATCAGCCCCAGCATTTT. This chain connects TRBV4-1 to TRBJ1-5, with D tentatively TRBD1 (6 bases). The germline V gene encodes CDR1 MGHRA and CDR2 YSYEKL. The CDR3 is 15 amino acids. Trimming stripped 2 bases from V and 4 bases from J, with 12 bases between.

V and J are TRBV15 and TRBJ1-1, with D unresolved. V lost 1 base and J 1 base, leaving 4 bases between the germline ends. This CDR3 is 13 amino acids long. Germline-derived CDR1 and CDR2 are LNHNV and YYDKDF (reference sequence). As DNA, the CDR3 is TGTGCCACCAGCAGAGGGGGGAACACTGAAGCTTTCTTT. Protein sequence: CATSRGGNTEAFF.

The rearrangement joins TRBV27 to TRBJ2-1, with 12 bases fitting TRBD2. Germline CDR1 reads MNHEY; CDR2 reads SMNVEV (reference sequence). CDR3 length equals 15 residues. The ends lost 5 bases at V and 4 bases at J; junction bases unmatched: 3. For the CDR3, the DNA is TGTGCCAGCAGTCGCGGGACTAGCGGGTACAATGAGCAGTTCTTC. It codes for CASSRGTSGYNEQFF.

The chain has TRBV11-3 and TRBJ2-7; possibly TRBD1 for D (5 bases). Per the germline V gene, CDR1 is SGHNT and CDR2 is YENEEA. V was clipped by 2 bases and J by 5 bases, with 10 bases between them. The CDR3 spans 13 residues. The CDR3 spells CASSLNWGDEQYF. CDR3 sequence (DNA): TGTGCCAGCAGCTTAAATTGGGGCGACGAGCAGTACTTC.

The gene calls are TRBV5-1 and TRBJ2-5; 13 bases agree with TRBD2. Germline CDR1 and CDR2: SGHRS and YFSETQ. V lost 4 bases to trimming and J lost 4 bases; unmatched junction nucleotides: 4. The CDR3 runs 15 residues. The CDR3 coding sequence is TGCGCCAGCAGCCGAGGACTAGCGGGGGCAGAGACCCAGTACTTC. Translation gives CASSRGLAGAETQYF.

The rearrangement uses TRBV6-1 and TRBJ2-5, with a weak D call TRBD2 (6 bases). Germline V gene lookup returns CDR1 MNHNS and CDR2 SASEGT. V was shortened by 1 base and J by 2 bases, with 11 bases between the two germline ends. The CDR3 consists of 15 residues. CDR3 in DNA: TGTGCCAGCAGTGAAGTCGGAGGGGATCAAGAGACCCAGTACTTC. Amino acids: CASSEVGGDQETQYF.

The sample holds one count of this clone. This sequence joins TRBV6-5 and TRBJ2-1; TRBD2 is a possible D gene (5 bases). Germline CDR1 MNHEY, CDR2 SVGAGI. Trimming took off 2 bases at V and 2 bases at J, with 13 bases between the two ends. CDR3 length: 16 amino acids. DNA of the CDR3: TGTGCCAGCAGTTACCGGCATGGGCGGGCCTACAATGAGCAGTTCTTC. Translating it yields CASSYRHGRAYNEQFF.

The chain employs TRBV5-6 and TRBJ2-7; D remains ambiguous. The CDR3 runs to 18 residues. CDR1 SGHDT and CDR2 YYEEEE come from the germline V gene. Trimming took off 5 bases at V and 0 bases at J, with 24 bases between the two ends. The CDR3 spells CASSMAVYRAWSSYEQYV. In nucleotides, the CDR3 is TGTGCCAGCAGTATGGCGGTGTATAGGGCCTGGAGCTCCTACGAGCAGTACGTC.

The chain has TRBV6-6 and TRBJ2-3; D remains unclear. V lost 2 bases and J lost 4, with 10 bases in between. The CDR3 is 14 amino acids. Germline CDR1 reads MNHNY; CDR2 reads SVGAGI (reference sequence). The chain's CDR3 is CASSYVTASDTQYF. The CDR3 bases are TGTGCCAGCAGTTACGTAACAGCCTCAGATACGCAGTATTTT.